Below are 17 T cell receptor beta chains sequenced from a single sample in a study of shared clonotypes between healthy human individuals. Assay: immunoSEQ multiplex PCR; the TCRdb copy retains only in-frame clones and omits some. The table has some 2,000,000 clones, 95% seen once; the top ten hold 0.1% to 0.15%. Sequences were obtained from naive CD4+ T cells sorted from blood. Indicated subset: CD45RA+ positively selected. The receptors shown here come from a man aged 18 to 29 in good health.

The sample holds one count of this clone. The chain recombines TRBV9 with TRBJ2-7, with TRBD2 matching 9 bases. The CDR3 loop spans 16 amino acids. The junction had 7 bases not matched to a gene; V was cut back by 0 bases and J by 3 bases. CDR1 is SGDLS, CDR2 YYNGEE, per germline. The CDR3 here is CASSVGSGGLIYEQYF. CDR3 coding DNA: TGTGCCAGCAGCGTAGGTAGCGGGGGTCTAATCTACGAGCAGTACTTC. Combining the CDR3 with reference TRBV9 and TRBJ2-7 gives the whole variable domain DSGVTQTPKHLITATGQRVTLRCSPRSGDLSVYWYQQSLDQGLQFLIQYYNGEERAKGNILERFSAQQFPDLHSELNLSSLELGDSALYFCASSVGSGGLIYEQYFGPGTRLTVT.

In its sample, this clone was seen once. The chain joins TRBV4-3 to TRBJ2-5; TRBD2 is a possible D gene (5 bases). Germline loops: CDR1 LGHNA, CDR2 YSLEER. V lost 0 bases and J 1 base, leaving 12 bases between the germline ends. CDR3 length equals 16 residues. The CDR3, as DNA: TGCGCCAGCAGCCAAGATGCGGGCCGGACCCAAGAGACCCAGTACTTC. Its protein is CASSQDAGRTQETQYF.

The chain employs TRBV6-1 and TRBJ1-2; D uncertain. V gave up 4 bases and J gave up 5 bases, with 14 bases separating them. Germline CDR1 MNHNS, CDR2 SASEGT. CDR3 size: 14 residues. This CDR3 reads CASSGHREIYGYTF. The CDR3 DNA follows: TGTGCCAGCAGTGGCCACCGGGAGATATATGGCTACACCTTC.

The chain joins TRBV6-5 to TRBJ2-5, with D maybe TRBD1 (5 bases). V dropped 2 bases and J dropped 7 bases, with 14 bases sitting between them. Germline V gene data show CDR1 as MNHEY and CDR2 as SVGAGI. This CDR3 comprises 14 residues. CDR3 residues: CASSYAGFGATQYF. The CDR3 region has the DNA TGTGCCAGCAGTTACGCCGGTTTTGGGGCGACCCAGTACTTC.

This chain uses TRBV18 with TRBJ1-1; maybe TRBD1 (6 bases). The germline gives CDR1 KGHSH, CDR2 LQKENI. V lost 2 bases, J lost 2 bases, and 12 bases lay in between. CDR3 length: 15 residues. The DNA for the CDR3 is TGTGCCAGCTCACCAAGGACAGCAAGTAACACTGAAGCTTTCTTT. Encoded protein: CASSPRTASNTEAFF.

The rearrangement joins TRBV19 to TRBJ2-5; TRBD1 agrees at 9 bases. Germline V gene lookup returns CDR1 LNHDA and CDR2 SQIVND (reference sequence). The V and J ends lost 5 bases and 6 bases, in that order; junction bases with no gene match: 4. This CDR3 region has 13 residues. Here the CDR3 reads CASSQQGAQTQYF. As DNA, the CDR3 is TGTGCCAGTAGTCAACAGGGGGCGCAGACCCAGTACTTC.

This chain uses TRBV6-5 with TRBJ1-4; D remains ambiguous. V was clipped by 4 bases and J by 4 bases, with 7 bases between them. The germline gives CDR1 MNHEY, CDR2 SVGAGI. The CDR3 spans 13 residues. The CDR3 sequence is CASSLQYNEKLFF. Written as DNA, the CDR3 is TGTGCCAGCAGTTTACAGTATAATGAAAAACTGTTTTTT.

This chain uses TRBV5-6 with TRBJ2-3; 9 bases match TRBD2. V shed 4 bases, J shed 4 bases, and the junction held 7 bases outside the gene matches. This CDR3 has 15 amino acids. CDR1 SGHDT and CDR2 YYEEEE come from the germline V gene. The CDR3 bases are TGTGCCAGCAGCGCGGGACTAGCAGGGGCAGATACGCAGTATTTT. This translates into CASSAGLAGADTQYF. The entire variable domain, with the rest obtained from reference TRBV5-6 and TRBJ2-3, is as follows: DAGVTQSPTHLIKTRGQQVTLRCSPKSGHDTVSWYQQALGQGPQFIFQYYEEEERQRGNFPDRFSGHQFPNYSSELNVNALLLGDSALYLCASSAGLAGADTQYFGPGTRLTVL.

This chain links TRBV10-3 with TRBJ2-1; D perhaps matches TRBD1 (5 bases). The CDR3 loop spans 12 amino acids. Trimming took 5 bases from V and 6 from J, leaving 8 bases between them. CDR1 ENHRY and CDR2 SYGVKD come from the germline V gene. The CDR3, as DNA: TGTGCCATCAGTACAGGCCTCAATGAGCAGTTCTTC. Protein product: CAISTGLNEQFF.

The chain recombines TRBV19 with TRBJ2-7, with a tentative D call TRBD1 (5 bases). The germline CDR1 and CDR2 sequences are LNHDA and SQIVND (reference sequence). The CDR3 length is 15 residues. Trimming stripped 4 bases from V and 6 bases from J, with 19 bases between. CDR3 sequence (DNA): TGTGCCAGTAGTACTCTCCTAGGGGTAACGAGCGAGCAGTACTTC. Residues: CASSTLLGVTSEQYF.

As regards this clone: In the same sample, other DNA sequences code for this CDR3. The V and J genes are TRBV18 and TRBJ2-1; 7 positions agree with TRBD1. CDR3 length: 13 amino acids. CDR1 is KGHSH and CDR2 is LQKENI in the germline V gene. Trimming removed 4 bases from V and 5 bases from J; junction bases left unmatched: 2. The CDR3 region is CASSHGTDNEQFF. The CDR3 coding sequence is TGTGCCAGCTCACACGGGACAGACAATGAGCAGTTCTTC.

Points on this clone: The sample holds other DNA sequences that translate to the same CDR3. This chain joins TRBV5-6 and TRBJ1-4; the D is unclear. This CDR3 is 14 amino acids long. Per the germline V gene, CDR1 is SGHDT and CDR2 is YYEEEE. Trimming took 3 bases from V and 0 from J, leaving 6 bases between them. CDR3 sequence (DNA): TGTGCCAGCAGCTCAGGTGCAACTAATGAAAAACTGTTTTTT. Translated, it gives CASSSGATNEKLFF.

The chain employs TRBV30 and TRBJ2-7, with D unresolved. Germline V CDR1 and CDR2: GTSNPN, SVGIG (reference sequence). The V gene lost 1 base and the J gene lost 6 bases, with 7 bases spanning the gap. The CDR3 has 11 residues. In nucleotides, the CDR3 is TGTGCCTGGAGTGAAGAAGTCGAGCAGTACTTC. Protein: CAWSEEVEQYF.

J is TRBJ2-5 and V is TRBV18; a weak D match, TRBD1 (6 bases). The J call is doubtful: the DNA matches TRBJ2-7 better. Germline V gene data show CDR1 as KGHSH and CDR2 as LQKENI. The CDR3 runs to 14 residues. DNA of the CDR3: TGTGCCAGCTCACCAAGAGGTGCAGGGGCCGAGCAGTACTTC. As protein: CASSPRGAGAEQYF.

V is TRBV15 and J is TRBJ1-6; tentative D call: TRBD1 (6 bases). This CDR3 is 15 amino acids long. Trimming removed 0 bases at V and 7 bases at J, with 10 bases between. Germline V lookup: CDR1 LNHNV, CDR2 YYDKDF (reference sequence). The CDR3 loop is CATSRETGLNSPLHF. The DNA of the CDR3 is TGTGCCACCAGCAGAGAGACAGGTTTAAATTCACCCCTCCACTTT.

Only one count was recorded for this clone. The rearrangement links TRBV10-3 to TRBJ2-1; unclear D gene. This CDR3 spans 12 amino acids. CDR1 and CDR2 from the germline V gene are ENHRY and SYGVKD. Trimming took 6 bases from V and 7 from J, leaving 10 bases between them. The CDR3 region is CAIRGTTNEQFF. In DNA form, the CDR3 reads TGTGCCATCAGGGGCACTACTAATGAGCAGTTCTTC.

The sample holds one count of this clone. The genes are TRBV7-9 and TRBJ1-1, with D perhaps TRBD1 (5 bases). Trimming removed 6 bases at V and 1 base at J, with 15 bases between. The CDR3 consists of 15 residues. Per germline, CDR1 SEHNR and CDR2 FQNEAQ (reference sequence). Written as DNA, the CDR3 is TGTGCCAGCAGTTCGACACAGGCCCCGAACACTGAAGCTTTCTTT. Translation gives CASSSTQAPNTEAFF.